A selection of T cell receptor beta chains follows, all from one sample in a study of blood T cell repertoires in COVID-19. Sequencing used immunoSEQ multiplex PCR; TCRdb keeps in-frame clones, though not all of them. The sample carries some 200,000 clones, roughly 85% recorded once. The sample comprised PBMCs or T cells enriched from blood (not recorded which). The receptor set was obtained from a woman aged 50 to 65 who had been exposed to COVID-19. CDR3s include the opening cysteine and the closing phenylalanine or tryptophan. D genes are given only for firm matches. Part of the rows lack a size; the others show once, few, many or a class for expanded clones.

clone size,D gene,J gene,V gene,CDR3 DNA,CDR3 protein
-,TRBD2,TRBJ2-3,TRBV4-1,TGCGCCAGCAGCCAAGAGGGGCGGGGGGCTCTTAAGGATACGCAGTATTTT,CASSQEGRGALKDTQYF
-,TRBD2,TRBJ2-3,TRBV6-5,TGTGCCAGCAGTTTGGGACTAGCGGAAGATACGCAGTATTTT,CASSLGLAEDTQYF
-,TRBD2,TRBJ2-5,TRBV7-2,TGTGCCAGCAGCCGCGGGGGGTCCCAAGAGACCCAGTACTTC,CASSRGGSQETQYF
once,-,TRBJ1-1,TRBV6-2/TRBV6-3,TGTGCCAGCAGTTACTCTCTCCAGGGAGGTGGCACTGAAGCTTTCTTT,CASSYSLQGGGTEAFF
-,-,TRBJ1-3,TRBV27,TGTGCCAGCAGTTTATCGGCAGCGCTAGGAAACACCATATATTTT,CASSLSAALGNTIYF
-,-,TRBJ1-4,TRBV7-2,TGTGCCAGCAGCAAGAGCCGGGGGAGTGAAAAACTGTTTTTT,CASSKSRGSEKLFF
-,-,TRBJ2-5,TRBV20-1,TGCAGTGCTAGTTCGCTACGAAAAGAGACCCAGTACTTC,CSASSLRKETQYF
-,-,TRBJ1-1,TRBV7-9,TGTGCCAGCAGCCCTCATGGCCCCCACACTGAAGCTTTCTTT,CASSPHGPHTEAFF
-,-,TRBJ1-2,TRBV10-3,TGTGCCATCAGTGCAAACTCGAACTATGGCTACACCTTC,CAISANSNYGYTF
-,TRBD1,TRBJ2-3,TRBV27,TGTGCCAGCTGGAATTACAGGGGGCGAAGCACAGATACGCAGTATTTT,CASWNYRGRSTDTQYF
few,-,TRBJ2-7,TRBV5-1,TGCGCCAGCAGCGAAGGACGGTACCGGGGAGTGGAGCAGTACTTC,CASSEGRYRGVEQYF
-,-,TRBJ1-1,TRBV5-4,TGTGCCAGCAGCACGACCAACAGGACTGAAGCTTTCTTT,CASSTTNRTEAFF
few,-,TRBJ1-1,TRBV4-2,TGTGCCAGCAGCCAAGATATTTTAGCGACCGGCTCCTTT,CASSQDILATGSF
few,-,TRBJ1-1,TRBV2,TGTGCCAGCACCCGACAGCGCCTAGACACTGAAGCTTTCTTT,CASTRQRLDTEAFF
-,-,TRBJ1-4,TRBV3-1/TRBV3-2,TGTGCCAGCAGCCAAACGGGGTACCCTGAAAAACTGTTTTTT,CASSQTGYPEKLFF
-,TRBD1,TRBJ2-7,TRBV10-2,TGCGCCAGCAGTGAGTCCGGCCGGGACAGGGGGATTTACGAGCAGTACTTC,CASSESGRDRGIYEQYF
-,-,TRBJ1-2,TRBV12-3/TRBV12-4,TGTGCCAGCAGTTTTTCAGGGTTTGGCTACACCTTC,CASSFSGFGYTF
-,-,TRBJ2-7,TRBV6-5,TGTGCCAGCGGCAGAAAAACCTACGAGCAGTACTTC,CASGRKTYEQYF
few,TRBD2,TRBJ2-1,TRBV10-2,TGCGCCAGCAGTGACCCGGGACTAGCGGGGTACAATGAGCAGTTCTTC,CASSDPGLAGYNEQFF
few,-,TRBJ2-2,TRBV3-1/TRBV3-2,TGTGCCAGCAGCTCGGGGGTGGCTACCGGGGAGCTGTTTTTT,CASSSGVATGELFF
-,-,TRBJ2-3,TRBV6-1,TGTGCCAGCAGTGAAACAGTCCCAGATACGCAGTATTTT,CASSETVPDTQYF
-,-,TRBJ2-1,TRBV9,TGTGCCAGCAGCGCCCGACAAATTCCCTACAATGAGCAGTTCTTC,CASSARQIPYNEQFF
-,-,TRBJ2-1,TRBV3-1/TRBV3-2,TGTGCCAGCAGCGCGGGGTTCTCCGGGGCGGAGCAGTTCTTC,CASSAGFSGAEQFF
-,-,TRBJ1-4,TRBV7-9,TGTGCCAGCAGCTTATCAGTGCAGTTAAATGAAAAACTGTTTTTT,CASSLSVQLNEKLFF